This T cell receptor (beta chain) comes out of a study of CD8+CD57+ T cells in acquired aplastic anemia. Study details: Average DNA yield from sorted CD4+ and CD8+ cells was around 3.2 ug. Study-wide results and caveats: Around 29 shared CD8+ CDR3s appeared highly expressed within patients' immunodominant clones.

The template used for profiling TCR beta VDJ and CDR3 was genomic DNA. TCRdb re-analysed the reads in MiXCR, keeping a single row per CDR3 protein. The sample carries some 170,000 distinct CDR3 sequences, approximately 40% recorded once. At least ten counts were recorded for this clonotype. Its antigen is unidentified. This may come from a read error, since a much larger clone is one base off. This CDR3 spans 13 amino acids. Germline CDR1 and CDR2: LNHNV and YYDKDF (reference sequence). Input material: sorted CD4+, CD8+, or CD8+CD57+ T cells (not recorded which) from PBMCs. This clonotype was sampled from a human donor in good health. The rearrangement joins TRBV15 to TRBJ1-4; D may be TRBD1 (5 bases). The CDR3 DNA is TGTGCCGCCAGCAGGAGACAGACGGAAAAACTGTTTTTT. It is translated as CAASRRQTEKLFF.